This T cell receptor (beta chain) was retrieved from a study of early T cells in non-severe SARS-CoV-2 infection. The protocol attached unique molecular identifiers to individual cDNA molecules. TCRdb fed the 5' RACE reads into MiXCR, producing one record per CDR3 protein. Of 75,000 or so distinct CDR3 sequences listed, 9.5% to 12% were seen once; the top ten hold about 5.8%. Material: whole blood, obtained at baseline. This clonotype was sampled from an adult who was a healthcare worker with PCR-confirmed SARS-CoV-2 infection or an uninfected control (not recorded which).

The CDR3 nucleotides read TGTGCCAGCAGCCCCGACAGGGGGCATGTTTACGAGCAGTACTTC. Its protein product is CASSPDRGHVYEQYF. The gene calls are TRBV7-3 and TRBJ2-7, with 10 bases aligning to TRBD1. J lost 4 bases, V lost 5 bases, and 8 bases had no gene match. The CDR3 is 15 amino acids. In germline, CDR1 is SGHTA, CDR2 FQGTGA.